A selection of T cell receptor beta chains follows, all from one sample in a study of graft-versus-host responses after intestinal transplantation. This table comes from immunoSEQ multiplex PCR, and its TCRdb copy is limited to in-frame clones, with some not included. The repertoire consists of fewer than 15,000 clones, with approximately 70% occurring once and the leading ten covering 20% to 30%. This material consisted of ileum tissue, taken around 99 weeks after intestinal transplantation. These receptor sequences come from a human patient who received an intestinal transplant, so some T cells may come from the graft donor. The CDR3 runs from the conserved cysteine through the conserved F or W. D genes are given only for firm matches. Clone size, where shown, is once, few, many, or a class for clones that have expanded.

clone size | J gene | V gene | D gene | CDR3 protein | CDR3 DNA
. | TRBJ2-5 | TRBV20-1 | . | CSASNAEQYF | TGCAGTGCTAGTAATGCGGAGCAGTACTTC
. | TRBJ2-7 | TRBV7-2 | TRBD2 | CASSPGLAGYEQYF | TGTGCCAGCAGCCCGGGACTAGCGGGGTACGAGCAGTACTTC
medium-sized | TRBJ2-5 | TRBV5-1 | . | CASSLTETGTQYF | TGCGCCAGCAGCTTGACAGAAACGGGGACCCAGTACTTC
. | TRBJ2-7 | TRBV6-5 | TRBD1 | CASSVTGTGFYEQYF | TGTGCCAGCAGTGTCACCGGGACAGGGTTCTACGAGCAGTACTTC
. | TRBJ1-2 | TRBV19 | . | CASSPGTVGYTF | TGTGCCAGTAGTCCGGGGACGGTTGGCTACACCTTC
. | TRBJ1-2 | TRBV19 | . | CASSWLGGGSYGYTF | TGTGCCAGTAGTTGGCTGGGGGGTGGAAGTTATGGCTACACCTTC
few | TRBJ2-7 | TRBV7-2 | . | CASRPLEVSRGYEQYF | TGTGCCAGCCGGCCACTTGAGGTGTCGAGGGGCTACGAGCAGTACTTC
. | TRBJ2-7 | TRBV5-1 | TRBD2 | CASKGLAGVIYEQYF | TGCGCCAGCAAGGGACTAGCGGGAGTTATCTACGAGCAGTACTTC
. | TRBJ2-3 | TRBV15 | TRBD2 | CATSRGGTNTDTQYF | TGTGCCACCAGCAGAGGCGGGACTAACACAGATACGCAGTATTTT
once | TRBJ2-2 | TRBV18 | TRBD1 | CASSPDRGPTGELFF | TGTGCCAGCTCACCGGACAGGGGCCCCACCGGGGAGCTGTTTTTT
. | TRBJ1-1 | TRBV6-1 | . | CASSEFGRKAFF | TGTGCCAGCAGTGAATTCGGGAGAAAAGCTTTCTTT
. | TRBJ1-3 | TRBV11-2 | . | CASSLRGDTIYF | TGTGCCAGCAGCCTACGGGGTGACACCATATATTTT
. | TRBJ2-6 | TRBV29-1 | TRBD1 | CSVGGQGFSGANVLTF | TGCAGCGTTGGGGGACAGGGGTTCTCTGGGGCCAACGTCCTGACTTTC
. | TRBJ1-2 | TRBV6-1 | . | CASSKAFAMRKTYGYTF | TGTGCCAGCAGTAAAGCATTCGCTATGCGAAAGACCTATGGCTACACCTTC